This passage covers 19 T cell receptor beta chains from one sample sequenced in a study of OX40 agonist ivuxolimab in advanced cancers. The repertoire was sequenced with immunoSEQ multiplex PCR; TCRdb's copy has only in-frame clones and lacks some. The sample lists approximately 60,000 clones, approximately 86% occurring once. The sequenced sample was CD4+ or CD8+ T cells sorted from blood, obtained in a trial of the OX40 agonist ivuxolimab. These receptors were collected from an adult with an advanced solid tumor such as melanoma, head and neck, liver or kidney cancer.

The CDR3 DNA reads TGTGCCAGCAGTTCAGGGACTACCGGGGAGCTGTTTTTT. This gives the protein CASSSGTTGELFF. This chain joins TRBV27 and TRBJ2-2, with a tentative D call TRBD2 (6 bases). CDR1 MNHEY and CDR2 SMNVEV come from the germline V gene (reference sequence). V was cut by 4 bases and J by 5 bases, with 8 bases left in between. This CDR3 is 13 amino acids long.

The chain couples TRBV2 to TRBJ2-3; D is unresolved. V gave up 3 bases and J gave up 0 bases, with 10 bases separating them. The length of the CDR3 is 15 residues. Germline assignment: CDR1 SNHLY and CDR2 FYNNEI. The CDR3 DNA reads TGTGCCAGCAGTGAGAACTTCTTAAGCACAGATACGCAGTATTTT. This encodes CASSENFLSTDTQYF.

The chain uses TRBV27 and TRBJ2-7, with TRBD2 matching 10 bases. Germline CDR1 reads MNHEY; CDR2 reads SMNVEV (reference sequence). The CDR3 is 15 amino acids. Trimming removed 11 bases from V and 2 bases from J; junction bases left unmatched: 12. DNA for the CDR3: TGTGCCGGGGGCGAACTAGCGGGGTATCCCTACGAGCAGTACTTC. This sequence encodes CAGGELAGYPYEQYF.

V is TRBV4-1 and J is TRBJ2-7, with 9 bases fitting TRBD2. The ends lost 1 base at V and 1 base at J; junction bases unmatched: 11. Germline CDR1 reads MGHRA; CDR2 reads YSYEKL. The CDR3 totals 18 residues. CDR3 residues: CASSQAISGSYPSYEQYF. CDR3 coding DNA: TGCGCCAGCAGCCAAGCGATTAGCGGGAGTTATCCTTCCTACGAGCAGTACTTC.

This clone appeared once. The gene calls are TRBV27 and TRBJ2-5; D may be TRBD1 (6 bases). This CDR3 is 13 amino acids long. CDR1 is MNHEY and CDR2 is SMNVEV in the germline V gene (reference sequence). Trimming took off 3 bases at V and 4 bases at J, with 9 bases between the two ends. The CDR3 here is CASSFAGAETQYF. The DNA of the CDR3 is TGTGCCAGCAGTTTCGCAGGGGCAGAGACCCAGTACTTC.

The sample holds a few counts of this clone. V and J are TRBV5-1 and TRBJ2-5, with 8 bases lining up with TRBD2. The CDR3 is 15 amino acids. With V trimmed by 0 bases and J by 4 bases, 5 bases remained unmatched. Germline values: CDR1 SGHRS, CDR2 YFSETQ. The CDR3 sequence is CASSLAGGAGETQYF. The CDR3 DNA reads as TGCGCCAGCAGCTTGGCCGGGGGGGCCGGAGAGACCCAGTACTTC.

This clone has just one count. The CDR3 protein is CASSLGVSGQPQHF. The CDR3 region has the DNA TGTGCCAGCAGCTTAGGGGTATCCGGTCAGCCCCAGCATTTT. The chain has TRBV7-2 and TRBJ1-5; D gene uncertain. The germline V gene encodes CDR1 SGHTA and CDR2 FQGNSA. CDR3 size: 14 residues. The V and J ends lost 1 base and 6 bases respectively, with 10 bases between them.

The gene calls are TRBV30 and TRBJ1-1; D unresolved. The CDR3 is 13 residues long. Germline CDR1 GTSNPN, CDR2 SVGIG (reference sequence). V lost 4 bases, J lost 0 bases, and 9 bases lay in between. CDR3 loop: CAWKKDLNTEAFF. The CDR3 nucleotides are TGTGCCTGGAAAAAGGACCTGAACACTGAAGCTTTCTTT.

The chain joins TRBV11-2 to TRBJ2-5, with TRBD2 matching 10 bases. The V gene end was trimmed by 3 bases and the J gene end by 2 bases; junction bases not matched to a gene: 6. From germline, CDR1 is SGHAT and CDR2 FQNNGV. The CDR3 contains 16 residues. The CDR3 DNA reads as TGTGCCAGCAGCTTTTCCCTAGCGGGAGCTCAAGAGACCCAGTACTTC. Its translation is CASSFSLAGAQETQYF.

V gene TRBV29-1 combines with J gene TRBJ1-2; weak D call: TRBD1 (5 bases). The CDR3 totals 11 residues. Germline CDR1 and CDR2: SQVTM and ANQGSEA. V was cut by 7 bases and J by 3 bases, with 9 bases left in between. The CDR3 protein is CSGGVDYGYTF. DNA of the CDR3: TGCAGCGGAGGGGTTGACTATGGCTACACCTTC.

The V call is TRBV6-5, the J call TRBJ2-2; D is ambiguous. The CDR3 is 12 residues long. The V and J ends lost 6 bases and 5 bases respectively, with 7 bases between them. Germline CDR1 is MNHEY and CDR2 is SVGAGI. In DNA form, the CDR3 reads TGTGCCAGCAGGCTTGGAACCGGGGAGCTGTTTTTT. It specifies CASRLGTGELFF.

The chain recombines TRBV7-2 with TRBJ1-2; 8 bases line up with TRBD1. This CDR3 comprises 14 residues. Germline V gives CDR1 SGHTA, CDR2 FQGNSA. V lost 5 bases, J lost 1 base, and 3 bases stayed unmatched. CDR3 nucleotide sequence: TGTGCCAGCAGCCTGGGACAGGTTAACTATGGCTACACCTTC. Translating it yields CASSLGQVNYGYTF.

This chain links TRBV7-2 with TRBJ1-5, with no clear D. Germline CDR1 is SGHTA and CDR2 is FQGNSA. The V end lost 5 bases, the J end lost 0 bases, and 11 bases lay between the germline ends. This CDR3 has 15 amino acids. In DNA, the CDR3 is TGTGCCAGCAGCCAATTTAGGGATAGCAATCAGCCCCAGCATTTT. Translation gives CASSQFRDSNQPQHF.

This chain uses TRBV19 with TRBJ2-3; 8 bases match TRBD1. The trim removed 4 bases at V and 1 base at J, leaving 1 base unmatched. CDR3 length: 14 residues. The germline CDR1 and CDR2 sequences are LNHDA and SQIVND (reference sequence). The chain's CDR3 is CASSTQGGTDTQYF. The CDR3, as DNA: TGTGCCAGTAGTACACAGGGGGGCACAGATACGCAGTATTTT.

This chain uses TRBV7-6 with TRBJ2-1; a weak D match, TRBD2 (5 bases). The germline gives CDR1 SGHVS, CDR2 FNYEAQ. V lost 5 bases, J lost 4 bases, and 9 bases lay in between. This CDR3 has 13 residues. This CDR3 is CASSPRDYNEQFF. The DNA for the CDR3 is TGTGCCAGCAGCCCCCGGGATTACAATGAGCAGTTCTTC.

CDR3 DNA: TGTGCCAGCAGCTTAGTACCCTTCGAGGGGGCATTCTTGACTAATGAAAAACTGTTTTTT. Protein product: CASSLVPFEGAFLTNEKLFF. The chain uses TRBV7-8 and TRBJ1-4, with TRBD1 matching over 7 bases. CDR1 SGHVS and CDR2 FQNEAQ come from the germline V gene. This CDR3 comprises 20 residues. With 1 base clipped from V and 2 bases from J, the junction kept 16 bases outside the gene matches.

This clone has more than one count but fewer than ten. The chain uses TRBV5-6 and TRBJ1-5; 10 bases match TRBD1. The CDR3 is 16 residues long. The germline gives CDR1 SGHDT, CDR2 YYEEEE. V lost 4 bases to trimming and J lost 4 bases; unmatched junction nucleotides: 8. The CDR3 nucleotides are TGTGCCAGCAGCCGCAGGGACAGGGGTGGGAATCAGCCCCAGCATTTT. It encodes CASSRRDRGGNQPQHF.

The chain employs TRBV2 and TRBJ2-3; D ambiguous. Germline-derived CDR1 and CDR2 are SNHLY and FYNNEI. This CDR3 is 12 amino acids long. V lost 7 bases, J lost 2 bases, and 7 bases lay in between. The CDR3 here is CASKSLTDTQYF. In nucleotides, the CDR3 is TGTGCCAGCAAGAGCCTCACAGATACGCAGTATTTT.

The V call is TRBV19, the J call TRBJ2-7; tentatively, D is TRBD1 or TRBD2 (6 bases each). The CDR3 loop spans 12 amino acids. V was clipped by 3 bases and J by 7 bases, with 10 bases between them. Per the germline V gene, CDR1 is LNHDA and CDR2 is SQIVND (reference sequence). CDR3 coding DNA: TGTGCCAGTAGTATTCGAGGGGGGGAGCAGTACTTC. It yields the protein CASSIRGGEQYF. The entire variable domain, with the rest obtained from reference TRBV19 and TRBJ2-7, is as follows: DGGITQSPKYLFRKEGQNVTLSCEQNLNHDAMYWYRQDPGQGLRLIYYSQIVNDFQKGDIAEGYSVSREKKESFPLTVTSAQKNPTAFYLCASSIRGGEQYFGPGTRLTVT.